The rows below give T cell receptor beta chains drawn from one sample of a study of OX40 agonist ivuxolimab in advanced cancers. Profiled with immunoSEQ multiplex PCR; TCRdb holds only in-frame clones, not every one. Of some 45,000 clones in the sample, approximately 83% are singletons; the top ten hold around 14%. Sequenced material: CD4+ or CD8+ T cells sorted from blood, taken in a trial of the OX40 agonist ivuxolimab. The receptors stem from an adult with an advanced solid tumor such as melanoma, head and neck, liver or kidney cancer. Both conserved end residues are part of each CDR3. D genes are given only for firm matches. Clone size is given for some rows only: seen once, a few or many times, or a class if the clone is expanded.

clone_size: .
cdr3_length: 18
j_call: TRBJ1-4
v_call: TRBV7-2
d_call: .
cdr3_aa: CASSLLGGGTGTNEKLFF
cdr3_nt: TGTGCCAGCAGCTTACTGGGGGGAGGGACGGGAACTAATGAAAAACTGTTTTTT

clone_size: .
cdr3_length: 12
j_call: TRBJ2-7
v_call: TRBV6-6
d_call: .
cdr3_aa: CASSAVSYEQYF
cdr3_nt: TGTGCCAGCAGTGCCGTCTCCTACGAGCAGTACTTC

clone_size: .
cdr3_length: 12
j_call: TRBJ2-5
v_call: TRBV6-6
d_call: .
cdr3_aa: CASSYPEETQYF
cdr3_nt: TGTGCCAGCAGTTACCCAGAAGAGACCCAGTACTTC

clone_size: .
cdr3_length: 14
j_call: TRBJ2-5
v_call: TRBV27
d_call: TRBD1
cdr3_aa: CASSPGTGGETQYF
cdr3_nt: TGTGCCAGCAGTCCAGGGACAGGGGGGGAGACCCAGTACTTC

clone_size: .
cdr3_length: 13
j_call: TRBJ2-1
v_call: TRBV10-1
d_call: .
cdr3_aa: CASSRGFNNEQFF
cdr3_nt: TGCGCCAGCAGTCGAGGGTTCAACAATGAGCAGTTCTTC

clone_size: .
cdr3_length: 14
j_call: TRBJ2-1
v_call: TRBV11-2
d_call: TRBD2
cdr3_aa: CASSELGGGLEQFF
cdr3_nt: TGTGCCAGCAGCGAACTGGGGGGAGGGCTCGAGCAGTTCTTC

clone_size: .
cdr3_length: 14
j_call: TRBJ2-1
v_call: TRBV6-5
d_call: .
cdr3_aa: CASSYMGGENEQFF
cdr3_nt: TGTGCCAGCAGTTACATGGGAGGCGAGAATGAGCAGTTCTTC

clone_size: .
cdr3_length: 14
j_call: TRBJ2-3
v_call: TRBV18
d_call: TRBD1
cdr3_aa: CASSPGQGTDTQYF
cdr3_nt: TGTGCCAGCTCACCGGGACAGGGGACAGATACGCAGTATTTT

clone_size: .
cdr3_length: 15
j_call: TRBJ2-2
v_call: TRBV7-9
d_call: .
cdr3_aa: CASILPPGLPGELFF
cdr3_nt: TGTGCCAGCATTCTCCCCCCCGGATTACCCGGGGAGCTGTTTTTT

clone_size: .
cdr3_length: 18
j_call: TRBJ1-2
v_call: TRBV5-1
d_call: TRBD1
cdr3_aa: CASSLGWQGATETYGYTF
cdr3_nt: TGCGCCAGCAGCTTGGGGTGGCAGGGGGCTACGGAAACCTATGGCTACACCTTC

clone_size: .
cdr3_length: 14
j_call: TRBJ2-1
v_call: TRBV6-5
d_call: TRBD1
cdr3_aa: CASSYPGQANEQFF
cdr3_nt: TGTGCCAGCAGTTACCCGGGACAGGCAAATGAGCAGTTCTTC

clone_size: .
cdr3_length: 17
j_call: TRBJ2-1
v_call: TRBV7-6
d_call: TRBD2
cdr3_aa: CASSLTSGSSSYNEQFF
cdr3_nt: TGTGCCAGCAGCCTAACTAGCGGGAGTTCCTCCTACAATGAGCAGTTCTTC

clone_size: .
cdr3_length: 10
j_call: TRBJ1-2
v_call: TRBV29-1
d_call: .
cdr3_aa: CSVQDGGYTF
cdr3_nt: TGCAGCGTGCAGGATGGTGGCTACACCTTC

clone_size: .
cdr3_length: 18
j_call: TRBJ2-2
v_call: TRBV19
d_call: TRBD2
cdr3_aa: CASSIDPPGLAFAGELFF
cdr3_nt: TGTGCCAGTAGTATAGATCCTCCGGGACTAGCGTTTGCCGGGGAGCTGTTTTTT

clone_size: .
cdr3_length: 13
j_call: TRBJ1-4
v_call: TRBV5-4
d_call: .
cdr3_aa: CASSLGGNEKLFF
cdr3_nt: TGTGCCAGCAGCTTAGGAGGGAATGAAAAACTGTTTTTT

clone_size: .
cdr3_length: 13
j_call: TRBJ2-1
v_call: TRBV28
d_call: .
cdr3_aa: CASQTGSYNEQFF
cdr3_nt: TGTGCCAGCCAGACAGGCTCCTACAATGAGCAGTTCTTC

clone_size: few
cdr3_length: 15
j_call: TRBJ1-4
v_call: TRBV6-5
d_call: .
cdr3_aa: CASSPWVGTNEKLFF
cdr3_nt: TGTGCCAGCAGCCCCTGGGTTGGAACTAATGAAAAACTGTTTTTT

clone_size: .
cdr3_length: 12
j_call: TRBJ2-1
v_call: TRBV15
d_call: .
cdr3_aa: CATSREGDEQFF
cdr3_nt: TGTGCCACCAGCAGAGAGGGGGATGAGCAGTTCTTC

clone_size: .
cdr3_length: 14
j_call: TRBJ1-6
v_call: TRBV15
d_call: .
cdr3_aa: CATSRDLGNSPLHF
cdr3_nt: TGTGCCACCAGCAGAGATCTTGGTAATTCACCCCTCCACTTT

clone_size: .
cdr3_length: 15
j_call: TRBJ1-3
v_call: TRBV19
d_call: .
cdr3_aa: CASRGTHSSGNTIYF
cdr3_nt: TGTGCCAGTAGGGGCACGCATAGCTCTGGAAACACCATATATTTT

clone_size: .
cdr3_length: 13
j_call: TRBJ1-1
v_call: TRBV4-1
d_call: TRBD1
cdr3_aa: CASSLTGGIGAFF
cdr3_nt: TGCGCCAGCAGCCTTACAGGGGGCATTGGAGCTTTCTTT

clone_size: .
cdr3_length: 13
j_call: TRBJ1-2
v_call: TRBV19
d_call: TRBD1
cdr3_aa: CASSPVGQRALTF
cdr3_nt: TGTGCCAGTAGTCCTGTGGGACAGAGGGCACTTACCTTC

clone_size: .
cdr3_length: 15
j_call: TRBJ2-5
v_call: TRBV7-6
d_call: .
cdr3_aa: CASSLVGTPAETQYF
cdr3_nt: TGTGCCAGCAGCTTAGTAGGGACCCCGGCGGAGACCCAGTACTTC

clone_size: .
cdr3_length: 11
j_call: TRBJ1-5
v_call: TRBV28
d_call: .
cdr3_aa: CASGTRGPQHF
cdr3_nt: TGTGCCAGCGGGACGAGGGGGCCCCAGCATTTT

clone_size: .
cdr3_length: 14
j_call: TRBJ2-5
v_call: TRBV18
d_call: TRBD2
cdr3_aa: CASSSTSGQETQYF
cdr3_nt: TGTGCCAGCTCATCGACTAGCGGCCAAGAGACCCAGTACTTC

clone_size: medium-sized
cdr3_length: 14
j_call: TRBJ1-2
v_call: TRBV18
d_call: .
cdr3_aa: CASSPPTIQYGYTF
cdr3_nt: TGTGCCAGCTCACCACCGACTATACAATATGGCTACACCTTC

clone_size: .
cdr3_length: 15
j_call: TRBJ2-1
v_call: TRBV7-9
d_call: .
cdr3_aa: CASSLVIAGSSRQFF
cdr3_nt: TGTGCCAGCAGCTTAGTGATCGCAGGGAGCTCTCGGCAGTTCTTC

clone_size: .
cdr3_length: 14
j_call: TRBJ1-1
v_call: TRBV19
d_call: TRBD1
cdr3_aa: CASKTGTGYTEAFF
cdr3_nt: TGTGCCAGTAAAACCGGGACAGGGTACACTGAAGCTTTCTTT

clone_size: .
cdr3_length: 15
j_call: TRBJ2-1
v_call: TRBV27
d_call: TRBD1
cdr3_aa: CASSHGQGVYNEQFF
cdr3_nt: TGTGCCAGCAGTCACGGACAGGGTGTCTACAATGAGCAGTTCTTC

clone_size: .
cdr3_length: 13
j_call: TRBJ1-1
v_call: TRBV4-1
d_call: TRBD1
cdr3_aa: CASNPTGVTEAFF
cdr3_nt: TGCGCCAGCAACCCCACAGGGGTGACTGAAGCTTTCTTT

clone_size: .
cdr3_length: 18
j_call: TRBJ2-3
v_call: TRBV4-1
d_call: .
cdr3_aa: CASSQGVAVTVSTDTQYF
cdr3_nt: TGCGCCAGCAGCCAAGGTGTTGCCGTGACAGTTAGCACAGATACGCAGTATTTT

clone_size: .
cdr3_length: 15
j_call: TRBJ1-1
v_call: TRBV5-1
d_call: .
cdr3_aa: CASSFRPGEGTEAFF
cdr3_nt: TGCGCCAGCAGCTTTAGGCCGGGTGAGGGCACTGAAGCTTTCTTT

clone_size: .
cdr3_length: 17
j_call: TRBJ2-7
v_call: TRBV4-3
d_call: .
cdr3_aa: CASSQEGGQGSPYEQYF
cdr3_nt: TGCGCCAGCAGCCAAGAGGGCGGGCAGGGTTCTCCCTACGAGCAGTACTTC

clone_size: .
cdr3_length: 15
j_call: TRBJ2-5
v_call: TRBV6-5
d_call: .
cdr3_aa: CASSYSTGLQETQYF
cdr3_nt: TGTGCCAGCAGTTACTCAACAGGTCTACAAGAGACCCAGTACTTC

clone_size: .
cdr3_length: 14
j_call: TRBJ1-5
v_call: TRBV19
d_call: .
cdr3_aa: CATTLRGYYQPQHF
cdr3_nt: TGTGCCACCACACTAAGGGGCTATTATCAGCCCCAGCATTTT

clone_size: .
cdr3_length: 16
j_call: TRBJ2-1
v_call: TRBV12-1
d_call: .
cdr3_aa: CASSLLFDLRGNEQFF
cdr3_nt: TGTGCCAGCAGCTTACTTTTTGATCTCAGGGGCAATGAGCAGTTCTTC

clone_size: .
cdr3_length: 16
j_call: TRBJ2-3
v_call: TRBV4-1
d_call: TRBD2
cdr3_aa: CASSPGLAGGGGTQYF
cdr3_nt: TGCGCCAGCAGCCCGGGACTAGCGGGAGGTGGAGGTACGCAGTATTTT

clone_size: few
cdr3_length: 12
j_call: TRBJ2-1
v_call: TRBV19
d_call: .
cdr3_aa: CASRDEGRRQFF
cdr3_nt: TGTGCCAGTAGGGACGAGGGGAGGAGGCAGTTCTTC

clone_size: .
cdr3_length: 16
j_call: TRBJ1-4
v_call: TRBV2
d_call: TRBD1
cdr3_aa: CASSDATGLGSEKLFF
cdr3_nt: TGTGCCAGCAGTGACGCGACAGGGCTTGGGTCCGAAAAACTGTTTTTT

clone_size: .
cdr3_length: 16
j_call: TRBJ2-1
v_call: TRBV4-2
d_call: TRBD2
cdr3_aa: CASSQEGLATYNEQFF
cdr3_nt: TGTGCCAGCAGCCAAGAGGGACTAGCTACCTACAATGAGCAGTTCTTC

clone_size: .
cdr3_length: 15
j_call: TRBJ2-3
v_call: TRBV7-7
d_call: .
cdr3_aa: CASSPGRGLGDTQYF
cdr3_nt: TGTGCCAGCAGCCCAGGGCGGGGGCTGGGAGATACGCAGTATTTT

clone_size: .
cdr3_length: 13
j_call: TRBJ1-1
v_call: TRBV5-8
d_call: .
cdr3_aa: CASSLAGDTEAFF
cdr3_nt: TGTGCCAGCAGCTTGGCGGGGGACACTGAAGCTTTCTTT

clone_size: .
cdr3_length: 17
j_call: TRBJ2-5
v_call: TRBV4-2
d_call: TRBD2
cdr3_aa: CASSQDGEGTGGETQYF
cdr3_nt: TGTGCCAGCAGCCAAGATGGGGAGGGAACGGGGGGAGAGACCCAGTACTTC

clone_size: .
cdr3_length: 15
j_call: TRBJ1-3
v_call: TRBV6-5
d_call: .
cdr3_aa: CASSYDGNSGNTIYF
cdr3_nt: TGTGCCAGCAGTTACGACGGGAACTCTGGAAACACCATATATTTT

clone_size: .
cdr3_length: 15
j_call: TRBJ2-3
v_call: TRBV7-2
d_call: TRBD2
cdr3_aa: CASSGTSGGIDTQYF
cdr3_nt: TGTGCCAGCAGCGGGACTAGCGGGGGGATCGATACGCAGTATTTT

clone_size: .
cdr3_length: 13
j_call: TRBJ2-1
v_call: TRBV19
d_call: .
cdr3_aa: CASSITPSDEQFF
cdr3_nt: TGTGCCAGTAGTATCACCCCGAGCGATGAGCAGTTCTTC

clone_size: .
cdr3_length: 14
j_call: TRBJ2-5
v_call: TRBV5-1
d_call: .
cdr3_aa: CASSLRGAGETQYF
cdr3_nt: TGCGCCAGCAGCTTGAGAGGGGCGGGAGAGACCCAGTACTTC

clone_size: .
cdr3_length: 13
j_call: TRBJ2-7
v_call: TRBV29-1
d_call: .
cdr3_aa: CSVQGADTYEQYF
cdr3_nt: TGCAGCGTTCAAGGAGCGGACACCTACGAGCAGTACTTC

clone_size: once
cdr3_length: 15
j_call: TRBJ1-4
v_call: TRBV5-5
d_call: .
cdr3_aa: CASSFIYTSNEKLFF
cdr3_nt: TGTGCCAGCAGCTTTATCTACACCTCTAATGAAAAACTGTTTTTT

clone_size: .
cdr3_length: 12
j_call: TRBJ2-1
v_call: TRBV5-6
d_call: TRBD2
cdr3_aa: CASSPGLAEQFF
cdr3_nt: TGTGCCAGCAGCCCGGGACTAGCGGAGCAGTTCTTC

clone_size: .
cdr3_length: 13
j_call: TRBJ1-2
v_call: TRBV15
d_call: .
cdr3_aa: CATSRTPTDGYTF
cdr3_nt: TGTGCCACCAGCAGGACCCCAACAGATGGCTACACCTTC

clone_size: .
cdr3_length: 14
j_call: TRBJ2-5
v_call: TRBV7-6
d_call: .
cdr3_aa: CASSIGQNQETQYF
cdr3_nt: TGTGCCAGCTCCATTGGACAAAACCAAGAGACCCAGTACTTC

clone_size: .
cdr3_length: 13
j_call: TRBJ2-2
v_call: TRBV5-5
d_call: .
cdr3_aa: CASSPEHGGELFF
cdr3_nt: TGTGCCAGCAGCCCTGAGCACGGCGGGGAGCTGTTTTTT

clone_size: .
cdr3_length: 15
j_call: TRBJ2-5
v_call: TRBV4-1
d_call: .
cdr3_aa: CASSLSRRAGETQYF
cdr3_nt: TGCGCCAGCAGTCTTAGCCGGAGGGCCGGGGAGACCCAGTACTTC

clone_size: .
cdr3_length: 10
j_call: TRBJ1-1
v_call: TRBV7-2
d_call: .
cdr3_aa: CASSPEKAFF
cdr3_nt: TGTGCCAGCAGCCCTGAAAAAGCTTTCTTT

clone_size: .
cdr3_length: 14
j_call: TRBJ1-2
v_call: TRBV11-2
d_call: .
cdr3_aa: CASSLDSAGYGYTF
cdr3_nt: TGTGCCAGCAGCTTAGATTCAGCAGGGTATGGCTACACCTTC

clone_size: .
cdr3_length: 14
j_call: TRBJ1-1
v_call: TRBV28
d_call: .
cdr3_aa: CASSFSGVDTEAFF
cdr3_nt: TGTGCCAGCAGTTTCTCGGGGGTTGATACTGAAGCTTTCTTT

clone_size: .
cdr3_length: 13
j_call: TRBJ2-4
v_call: TRBV7-9
d_call: .
cdr3_aa: CASSSSSKNIQYF
cdr3_nt: TGTGCCAGCAGCTCCTCGTCCAAAAACATTCAGTACTTC

clone_size: .
cdr3_length: 12
j_call: TRBJ1-2
v_call: TRBV25-1
d_call: .
cdr3_aa: CASRWGSYGYTF
cdr3_nt: TGTGCCAGTCGGTGGGGCAGCTATGGCTACACCTTC

clone_size: .
cdr3_length: 13
j_call: TRBJ1-5
v_call: TRBV6-5
d_call: .
cdr3_aa: CASSYGVSEPQHF
cdr3_nt: TGTGCCAGCAGTTACGGGGTATCTGAGCCCCAGCATTTT